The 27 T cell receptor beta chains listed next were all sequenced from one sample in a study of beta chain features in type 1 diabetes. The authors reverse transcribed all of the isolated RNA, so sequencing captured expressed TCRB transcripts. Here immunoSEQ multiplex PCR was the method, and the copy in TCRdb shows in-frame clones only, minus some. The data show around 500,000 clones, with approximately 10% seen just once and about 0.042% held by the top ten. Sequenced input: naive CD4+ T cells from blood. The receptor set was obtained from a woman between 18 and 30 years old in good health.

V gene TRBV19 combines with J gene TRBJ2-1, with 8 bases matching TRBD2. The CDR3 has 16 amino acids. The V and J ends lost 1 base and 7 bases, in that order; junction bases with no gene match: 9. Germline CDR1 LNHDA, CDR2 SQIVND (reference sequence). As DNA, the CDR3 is TGTGCCAGTAGTATAGTGGCCGGGAGGGCAGGAAATGAGCAGTTCTTC. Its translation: CASSIVAGRAGNEQFF.

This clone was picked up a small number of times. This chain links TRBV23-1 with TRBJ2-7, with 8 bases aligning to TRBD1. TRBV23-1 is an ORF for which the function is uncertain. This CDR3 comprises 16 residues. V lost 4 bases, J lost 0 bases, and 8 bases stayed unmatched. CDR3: CASSRGDRRSSYEQYV. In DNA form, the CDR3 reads TGCGCCAGCAGTCGGGGGGACAGGAGGAGCTCCTACGAGCAGTACGTC.

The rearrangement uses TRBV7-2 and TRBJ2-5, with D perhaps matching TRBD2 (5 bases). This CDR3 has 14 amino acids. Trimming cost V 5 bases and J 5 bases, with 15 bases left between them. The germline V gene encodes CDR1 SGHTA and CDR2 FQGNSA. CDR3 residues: CASSVPGDLETQYF. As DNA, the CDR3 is TGTGCCAGCAGCGTTCCCGGGGATCTGGAGACCCAGTACTTC.

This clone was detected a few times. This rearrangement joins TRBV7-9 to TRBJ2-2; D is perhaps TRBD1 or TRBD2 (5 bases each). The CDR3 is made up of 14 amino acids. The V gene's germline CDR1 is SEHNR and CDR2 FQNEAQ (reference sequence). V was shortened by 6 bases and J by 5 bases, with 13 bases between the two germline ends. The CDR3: CASRRQGRTGELFF. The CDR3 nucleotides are TGTGCCAGCAGGCGGCAGGGACGGACCGGGGAGCTGTTTTTT.

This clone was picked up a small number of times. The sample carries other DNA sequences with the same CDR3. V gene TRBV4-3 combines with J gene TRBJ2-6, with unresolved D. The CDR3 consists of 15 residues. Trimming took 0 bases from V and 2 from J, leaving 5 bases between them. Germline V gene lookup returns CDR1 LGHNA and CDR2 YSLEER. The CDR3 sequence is CASSQDGTGANVLTF. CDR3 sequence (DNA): TGCGCCAGCAGCCAAGATGGGACTGGGGCCAACGTCCTGACTTTC.

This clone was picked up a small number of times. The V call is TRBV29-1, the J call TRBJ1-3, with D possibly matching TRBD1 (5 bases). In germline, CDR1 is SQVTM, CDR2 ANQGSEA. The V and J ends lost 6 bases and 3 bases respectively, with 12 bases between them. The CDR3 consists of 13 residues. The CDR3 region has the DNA TGCAGCGTCAGAGGGGTTGGTGGAAACACCATATATTTT. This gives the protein CSVRGVGGNTIYF.

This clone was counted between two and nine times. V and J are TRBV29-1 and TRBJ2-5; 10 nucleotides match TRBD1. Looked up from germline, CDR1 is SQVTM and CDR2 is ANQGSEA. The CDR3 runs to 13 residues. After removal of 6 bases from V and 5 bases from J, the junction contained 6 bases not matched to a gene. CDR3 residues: CSVRQGARETQYF. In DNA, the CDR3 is TGCAGCGTGCGACAGGGGGCCAGGGAGACCCAGTACTTC.

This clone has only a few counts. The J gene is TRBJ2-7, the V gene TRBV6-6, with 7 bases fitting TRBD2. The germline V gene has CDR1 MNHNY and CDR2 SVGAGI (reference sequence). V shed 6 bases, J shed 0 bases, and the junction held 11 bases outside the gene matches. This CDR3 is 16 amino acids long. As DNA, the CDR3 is TGTGCCAGCAGGGGAGGACTAGAACGGAACTCCTACGAGCAGTACGTC. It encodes CASRGGLERNSYEQYV.

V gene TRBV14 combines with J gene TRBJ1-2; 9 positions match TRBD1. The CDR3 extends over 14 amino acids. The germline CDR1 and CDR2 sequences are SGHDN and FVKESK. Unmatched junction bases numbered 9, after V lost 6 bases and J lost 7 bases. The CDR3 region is CASSLRGQGSGYTF. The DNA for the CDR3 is TGTGCCAGCAGTCTGAGGGGACAGGGAAGTGGCTACACCTTC. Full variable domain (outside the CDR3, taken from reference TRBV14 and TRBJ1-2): EAGVTQFPSHSVIEKGQTVTLRCDPISGHDNLYWYRRVMGKEIKFLLHFVKESKQDESGMPNNRFLAERTGGTYSTLKVQPAELEDSGVYFCASSLRGQGSGYTFGSGTRLTVV.

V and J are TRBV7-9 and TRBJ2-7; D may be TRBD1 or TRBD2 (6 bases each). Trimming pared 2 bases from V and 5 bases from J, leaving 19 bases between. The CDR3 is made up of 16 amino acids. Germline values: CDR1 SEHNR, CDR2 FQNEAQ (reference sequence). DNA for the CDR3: TGTGCCAGCAGCTTAAGGGGGGAGTTAGGCACTGACGAGCAGTACTTC. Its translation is CASSLRGELGTDEQYF.

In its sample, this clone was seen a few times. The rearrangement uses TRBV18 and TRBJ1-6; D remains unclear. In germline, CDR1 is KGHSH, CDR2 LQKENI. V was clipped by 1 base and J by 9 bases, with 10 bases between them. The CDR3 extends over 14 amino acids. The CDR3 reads CASSPRGPRSPLHF. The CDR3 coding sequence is TGTGCCAGCTCACCACGGGGTCCGCGTTCACCCCTCCACTTT.

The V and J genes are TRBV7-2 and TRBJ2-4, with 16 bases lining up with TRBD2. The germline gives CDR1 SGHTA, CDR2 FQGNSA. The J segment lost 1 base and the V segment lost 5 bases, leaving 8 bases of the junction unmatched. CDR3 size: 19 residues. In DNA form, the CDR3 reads TGTGCCAGCAGCCGGGGACTAGCGGGAGGGGTGAAGGCCAAAAACATTCAGTACTTC. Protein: CASSRGLAGGVKAKNIQYF.

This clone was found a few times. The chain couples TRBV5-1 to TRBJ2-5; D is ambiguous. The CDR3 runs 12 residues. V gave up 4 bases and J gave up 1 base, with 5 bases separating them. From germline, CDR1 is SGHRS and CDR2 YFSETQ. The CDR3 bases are TGCGCCAGCAGCGGGTCCCAAGAGACCCAGTACTTC. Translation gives CASSGSQETQYF.

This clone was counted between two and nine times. CDR3 amino acids: CAILPTDGNTIYF. CDR3 sequence (DNA): TGTGCCATTCTACCGACAGATGGAAACACCATATATTTT. The genes are TRBV10-3 and TRBJ1-3; D might be TRBD1 (5 bases). The germline CDR1 and CDR2 sequences are ENHRY and SYGVKD. With 9 bases removed from V and 3 bases from J, the gap between germline ends came to 12 bases. The CDR3 runs 13 residues.

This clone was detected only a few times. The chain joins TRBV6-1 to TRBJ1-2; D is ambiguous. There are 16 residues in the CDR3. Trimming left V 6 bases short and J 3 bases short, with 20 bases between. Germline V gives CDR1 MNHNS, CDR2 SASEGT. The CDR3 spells CASREKALGWDYGYTF. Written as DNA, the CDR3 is TGTGCCAGCAGGGAAAAAGCCCTTGGATGGGACTATGGCTACACCTTC.

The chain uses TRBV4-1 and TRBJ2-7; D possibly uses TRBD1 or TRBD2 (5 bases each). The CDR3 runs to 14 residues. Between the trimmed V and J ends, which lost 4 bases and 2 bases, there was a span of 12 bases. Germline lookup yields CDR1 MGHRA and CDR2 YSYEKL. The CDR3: CASSPGRITYEQYF. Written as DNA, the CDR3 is TGCGCCAGCAGCCCGGGACGGATTACCTACGAGCAGTACTTC.

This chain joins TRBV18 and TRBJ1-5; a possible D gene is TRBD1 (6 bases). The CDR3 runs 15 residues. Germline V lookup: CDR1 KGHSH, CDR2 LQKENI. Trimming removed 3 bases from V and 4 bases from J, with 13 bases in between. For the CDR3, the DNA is TGTGCCAGCTCACCCGCCAGGACAGAGAATCAGCCCCAGCATTTT. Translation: CASSPARTENQPQHF.

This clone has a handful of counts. CDR3 residues: CASSWAGSSYEQYV. CDR3 in DNA: TGTGCCAGCAGCTGGGCGGGCAGCTCCTACGAGCAGTACGTC. The V call is TRBV7-2, the J call TRBJ2-7; tentative D call: TRBD2 (5 bases). This CDR3 contains 14 residues. V was cut by 4 bases and J by 0 bases, with 10 bases left in between. Germline V CDR1 and CDR2: SGHTA, FQGNSA.

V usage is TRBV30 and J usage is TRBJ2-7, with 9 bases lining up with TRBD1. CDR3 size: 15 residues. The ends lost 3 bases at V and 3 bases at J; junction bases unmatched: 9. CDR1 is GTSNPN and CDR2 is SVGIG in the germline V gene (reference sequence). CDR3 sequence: CAWREGQGRNYEQYF. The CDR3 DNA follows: TGTGCCTGGAGAGAAGGACAGGGGAGGAACTACGAGCAGTACTTC.

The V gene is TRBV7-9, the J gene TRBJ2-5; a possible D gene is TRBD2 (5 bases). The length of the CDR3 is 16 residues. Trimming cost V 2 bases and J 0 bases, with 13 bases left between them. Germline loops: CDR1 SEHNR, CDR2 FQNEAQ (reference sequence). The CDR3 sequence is CASSLYDYRNQETQYF. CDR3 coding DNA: TGTGCCAGCAGCTTATATGACTACCGAAACCAAGAGACCCAGTACTTC.

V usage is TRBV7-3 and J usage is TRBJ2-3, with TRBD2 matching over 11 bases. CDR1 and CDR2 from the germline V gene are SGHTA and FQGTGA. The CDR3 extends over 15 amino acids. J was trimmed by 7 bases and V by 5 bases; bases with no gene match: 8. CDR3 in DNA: TGTGCCAGCAGCCCGACTAGCGGGGTCACGAATACGCAGTATTTT. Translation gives CASSPTSGVTNTQYF.

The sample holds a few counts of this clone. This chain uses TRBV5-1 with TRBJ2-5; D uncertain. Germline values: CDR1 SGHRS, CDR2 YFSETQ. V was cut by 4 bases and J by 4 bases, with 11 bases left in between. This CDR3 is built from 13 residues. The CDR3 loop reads CASSGELGETQYF. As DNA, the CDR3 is TGCGCCAGCAGCGGAGAGTTGGGAGAGACCCAGTACTTC. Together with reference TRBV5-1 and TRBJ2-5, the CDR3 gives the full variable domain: KAGVTQTPRYLIKTRGQQVTLSCSPISGHRSVSWYQQTPGQGLQFLFEYFSETQRNKGNFPGRFSGRQFSNSRSEMNVSTLELGDSALYLCASSGELGETQYFGPGTRLLVL.

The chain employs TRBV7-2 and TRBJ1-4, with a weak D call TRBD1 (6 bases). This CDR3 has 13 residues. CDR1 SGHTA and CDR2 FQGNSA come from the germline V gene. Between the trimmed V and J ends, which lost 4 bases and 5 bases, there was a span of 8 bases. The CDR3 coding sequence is TGTGCCAGCAGCTGGGGGACAAATGAAAAACTGTTTTTT. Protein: CASSWGTNEKLFF.

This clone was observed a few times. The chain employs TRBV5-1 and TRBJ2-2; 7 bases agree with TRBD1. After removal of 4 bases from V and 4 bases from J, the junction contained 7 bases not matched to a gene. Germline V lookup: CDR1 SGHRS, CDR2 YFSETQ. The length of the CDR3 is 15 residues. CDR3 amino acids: CASSLGQAFTGELFF. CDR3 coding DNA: TGCGCCAGCAGCCTTGGACAGGCCTTCACCGGGGAGCTGTTTTTT.

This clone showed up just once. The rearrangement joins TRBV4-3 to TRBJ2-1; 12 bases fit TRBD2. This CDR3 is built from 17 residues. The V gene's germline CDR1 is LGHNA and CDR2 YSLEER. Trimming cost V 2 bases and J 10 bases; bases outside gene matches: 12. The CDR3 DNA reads TGCGCCAGCAGCCAACGTGCGACTAGCGGGAGTTCGTGGGAGCAGTTCTTC. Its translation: CASSQRATSGSSWEQFF.

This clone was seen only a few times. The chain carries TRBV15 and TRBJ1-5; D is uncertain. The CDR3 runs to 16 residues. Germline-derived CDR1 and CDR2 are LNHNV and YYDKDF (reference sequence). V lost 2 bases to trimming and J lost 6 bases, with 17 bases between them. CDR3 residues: CATSRTRNQMVQPQHF. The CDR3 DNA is TGTGCCACCAGCAGAACAAGGAATCAGATGGTTCAGCCCCAGCATTTT.

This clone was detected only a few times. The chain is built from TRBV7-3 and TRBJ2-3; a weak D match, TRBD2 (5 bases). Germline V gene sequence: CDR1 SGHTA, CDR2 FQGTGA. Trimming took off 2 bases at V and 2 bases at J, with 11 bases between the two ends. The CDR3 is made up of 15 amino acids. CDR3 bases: TGTGCCAGCAGCTTAGAATCCGGGAACACAGATACGCAGTATTTT. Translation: CASSLESGNTDTQYF. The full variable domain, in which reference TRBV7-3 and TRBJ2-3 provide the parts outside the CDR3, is GAGVSQTPSNKVTEKGKYVELRCDPISGHTALYWYRQSLGQGPEFLIYFQGTGAADDSGLPNDRFFAVRPEGSVSTLKIQRTERGDSAVYLCASSLESGNTDTQYFGPGTRLTVL.